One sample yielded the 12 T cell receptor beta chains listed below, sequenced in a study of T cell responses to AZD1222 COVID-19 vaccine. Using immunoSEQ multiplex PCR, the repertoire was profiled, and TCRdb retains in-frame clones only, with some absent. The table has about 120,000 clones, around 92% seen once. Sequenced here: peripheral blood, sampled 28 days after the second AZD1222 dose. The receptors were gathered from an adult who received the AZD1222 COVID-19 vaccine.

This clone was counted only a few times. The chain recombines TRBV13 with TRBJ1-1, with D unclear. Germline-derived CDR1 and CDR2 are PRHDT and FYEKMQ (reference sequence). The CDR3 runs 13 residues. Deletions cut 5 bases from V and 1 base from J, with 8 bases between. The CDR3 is CASSPAQNTEAFF. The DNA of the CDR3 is TGTGCCAGCAGCCCCGCCCAGAACACTGAAGCTTTCTTT. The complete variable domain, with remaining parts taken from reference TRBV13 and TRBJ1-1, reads AAGVIQSPRHLIKEKRETATLKCYPIPRHDTVYWYQQGPGQDPQFLISFYEKMQSDKGSIPDRFSAQQFSDYHSELNMSSLELGDSALYFCASSPAQNTEAFFGQGTRLTVV.

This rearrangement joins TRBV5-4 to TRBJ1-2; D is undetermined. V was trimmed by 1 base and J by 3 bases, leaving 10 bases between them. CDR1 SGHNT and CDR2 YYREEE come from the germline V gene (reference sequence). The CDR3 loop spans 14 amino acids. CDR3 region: CASSLSPTDYGYTF. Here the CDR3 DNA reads TGTGCCAGCAGCTTGAGCCCCACGGACTATGGCTACACCTTC.

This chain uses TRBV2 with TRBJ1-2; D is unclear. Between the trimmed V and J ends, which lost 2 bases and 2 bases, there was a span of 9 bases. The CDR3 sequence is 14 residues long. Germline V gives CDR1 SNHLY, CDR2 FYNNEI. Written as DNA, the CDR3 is TGTGCCAGCAGTGAAATGAGGTCGAACTATGGCTACACCTTC. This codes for CASSEMRSNYGYTF.

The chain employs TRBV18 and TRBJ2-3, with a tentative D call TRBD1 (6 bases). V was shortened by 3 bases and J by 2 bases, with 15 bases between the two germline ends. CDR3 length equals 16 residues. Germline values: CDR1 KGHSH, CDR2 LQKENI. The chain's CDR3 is CASSPLSDRFTDTQYF. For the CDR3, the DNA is TGTGCCAGCTCACCCCTATCAGACAGGTTCACAGATACGCAGTATTTT.

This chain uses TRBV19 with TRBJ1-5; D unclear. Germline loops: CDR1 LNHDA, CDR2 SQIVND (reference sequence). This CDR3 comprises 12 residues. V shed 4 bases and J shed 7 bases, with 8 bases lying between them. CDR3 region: CASSTRNQPQHF. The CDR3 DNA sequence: TGTGCCAGTAGTACCAGGAACCAGCCCCAGCATTTT.

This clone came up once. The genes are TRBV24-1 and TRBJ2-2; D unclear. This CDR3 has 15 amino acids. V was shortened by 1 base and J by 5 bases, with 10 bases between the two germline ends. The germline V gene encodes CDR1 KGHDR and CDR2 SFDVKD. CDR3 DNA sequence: TGTGCCACCAGTGATTTATGGGTAGGGACCGGGGAGCTGTTTTTT. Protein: CATSDLWVGTGELFF.

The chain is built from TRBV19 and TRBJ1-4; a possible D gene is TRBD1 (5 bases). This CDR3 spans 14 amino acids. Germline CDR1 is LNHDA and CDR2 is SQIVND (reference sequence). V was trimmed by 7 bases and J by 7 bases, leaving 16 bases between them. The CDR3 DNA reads TGTGCCAGTATTGGCGGGGGAGTTGGTGAAAAACTGTTTTTT. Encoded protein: CASIGGGVGEKLFF.

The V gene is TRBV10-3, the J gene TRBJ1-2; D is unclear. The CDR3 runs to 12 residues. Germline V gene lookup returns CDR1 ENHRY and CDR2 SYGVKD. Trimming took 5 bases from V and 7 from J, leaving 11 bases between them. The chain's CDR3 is CAISRVAGGYTF. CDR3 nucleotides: TGTGCCATCAGTAGGGTGGCCGGTGGCTACACCTTC.

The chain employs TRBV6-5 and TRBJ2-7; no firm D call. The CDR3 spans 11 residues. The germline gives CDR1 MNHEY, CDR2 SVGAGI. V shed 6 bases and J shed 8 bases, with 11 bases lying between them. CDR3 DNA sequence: TGTGCCAGCAGGCAGTCCGGGCAGCAGTACTTC. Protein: CASRQSGQQYF.

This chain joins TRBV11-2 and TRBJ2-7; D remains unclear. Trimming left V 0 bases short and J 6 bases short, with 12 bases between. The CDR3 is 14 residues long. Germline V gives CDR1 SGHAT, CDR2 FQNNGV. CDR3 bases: TGTGCCAGCAGCTTAGAGGTATTGGGGTTCGAGCAGTACTTC. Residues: CASSLEVLGFEQYF.

The CDR3 DNA sequence: TGTGCCAGCAGCTCGGGGGTCGGAAACACCATATATTTT. It codes for CASSSGVGNTIYF. This rearrangement joins TRBV6-2 or TRBV6-3 to TRBJ1-3; weak D call: TRBD1 (5 bases). The CDR3 extends over 13 amino acids. Trimming shortened V by 6 bases and J by 4 bases, and 10 bases separated the two germline ends. Germline loops: CDR1 MNHEY, CDR2 SVGEGT.

The CDR3: CASSLQIRTGGGYTF. CDR3 sequence (DNA): TGTGCCAGCAGTTTACAAATTCGGACAGGGGGTGGCTACACCTTC. The chain links TRBV28 to TRBJ1-2, with 10 bases identical to TRBD1. The V and J ends lost 2 bases and 7 bases, in that order; junction bases with no gene match: 7. The CDR3 runs 15 residues. Germline loops: CDR1 MDHEN, CDR2 SYDVKM.